This entry lists 13 T cell receptor beta chains sequenced from one sample in a study of graft-versus-host responses after intestinal transplantation. Profiled with immunoSEQ multiplex PCR; TCRdb holds only in-frame clones, not every one. The sample has about 130,000 clones, over 90% seen once. Their cognate antigens are unknown. The specimen was unstimulated CD4+ T cells sorted from spleen or lymph node cells, collected before intestinal transplant. These receptor sequences come from a human donor who received an intestinal transplant.

This clone was detected only a few times. The rearrangement uses TRBV10-3 and TRBJ2-7, with D possibly being TRBD2 (6 bases). The CDR3 covers 12 residues. Germline V gives CDR1 ENHRY, CDR2 SYGVKD. V lost 6 bases, J lost 7 bases, and 13 bases lay in between. The CDR3 here is CAIRGGTYEQYF. In DNA, the CDR3 is TGTGCCATCAGGGGCGGGACGTATGAGCAGTACTTC.

The chain joins TRBV5-1 to TRBJ2-1; a possible D gene is TRBD2 (5 bases). Trimming cost V 2 bases and J 5 bases, with 14 bases left between them. CDR1 is SGHRS, CDR2 YFSETQ, per germline. This CDR3 is 15 amino acids long. The CDR3 DNA reads as TGCGCCAGCAGCTTTCGGACTCCTAATGACAATGAGCAGTTCTTC. This codes for CASSFRTPNDNEQFF. The full variable domain, in which reference TRBV5-1 and TRBJ2-1 provide the parts outside the CDR3, is KAGVTQTPRYLIKTRGQQVTLSCSPISGHRSVSWYQQTPGQGLQFLFEYFSETQRNKGNFPGRFSGRQFSNSRSEMNVSTLELGDSALYLCASSFRTPNDNEQFFGPGTRLTVL.

The DNA of the CDR3 is TGTGCCAGTAGTATAGTAGGCAGACCCTACGAGCAGTACTTC. This gives the protein CASSIVGRPYEQYF. This chain uses TRBV19 with TRBJ2-7; no definite D call. V was clipped by 1 base and J by 2 bases, with 9 bases between them. CDR3 length equals 14 residues. Germline CDR1 LNHDA, CDR2 SQIVND (reference sequence). Supplemented by reference TRBV19 and TRBJ2-7, the full variable domain reads DGGITQSPKYLFRKEGQNVTLSCEQNLNHDAMYWYRQDPGQGLRLIYYSQIVNDFQKGDIAEGYSVSREKKESFPLTVTSAQKNPTAFYLCASSIVGRPYEQYFGPGTRLTVT.

The gene calls are TRBV5-4 and TRBJ1-4, with no clear D. This CDR3 has 14 residues. V was trimmed by 1 base and J by 3 bases, leaving 7 bases between them. Germline V gene sequence: CDR1 SGHNT, CDR2 YYREEE (reference sequence). Here the CDR3 DNA reads TGTGCCAGCAGCTTGTCCGGGCCTAATGAAAAACTGTTTTTT. Translating it yields CASSLSGPNEKLFF.

This clone came up once. The chain uses TRBV27 and TRBJ2-5; the match to TRBD1 covers 11 bases. The J segment lost 5 bases and the V segment lost 6 bases, leaving 5 bases of the junction unmatched. The germline V gene has CDR1 MNHEY and CDR2 SMNVEV (reference sequence). This CDR3 region has 14 residues. The CDR3 sequence: CASRTRDRGETQYF. CDR3 sequence (DNA): TGTGCCAGCAGAACCCGGGACAGGGGGGAGACCCAGTACTTC.

The J gene is TRBJ2-5, the V gene TRBV5-1, with TRBD2 matching over 13 bases. This CDR3 comprises 17 residues. Germline CDR1 reads SGHRS; CDR2 reads YFSETQ. Trimming at V came to 0 bases and at J to 5 bases, leaving 7 bases not matched to a gene. The CDR3 DNA sequence: TGCGCCAGCAGCTTGGGGACTAGCGGGAGAGTAAGGGAGACCCAGTACTTC. This translates into CASSLGTSGRVRETQYF.

In the case of this clone: The junction does not match germline at one end; this may be a read error. The V call is TRBV7-7, the J call TRBJ2-7, with D perhaps TRBD1 or TRBD2 (5 bases each). The CDR3 sequence is 15 residues long. The germline V gene encodes CDR1 SSHAT and CDR2 FNYEAQ (reference sequence). DNA of the CDR3: TGTGCTAGCAGCCCCGAAAGGGGAGAGTTCGGGAAGCAGTACTTC. This codes for CASSPERGEFGKQYF.

This clone was found once. The chain links TRBV10-3 to TRBJ2-7; 12 bases are shared with TRBD1. CDR1 and CDR2 from the germline V gene are ENHRY and SYGVKD. V dropped 4 bases and J dropped 7; count of bases not matched to a gene: 5. This CDR3 is 14 amino acids long. CDR3 bases: TGTGCCATCAGTGTGGGACAGGGGGCGCGGGAGCAGTACTTC. Amino acids: CAISVGQGAREQYF.

J is TRBJ2-7 and V is TRBV7-3; possible D gene TRBD2, 5 bases. CDR3 length: 14 amino acids. Germline V CDR1 and CDR2: SGHTA, FQGTGA. V shed 5 bases and J shed 5 bases, with 16 bases lying between them. The CDR3 sequence: CASSPDPSSDEQYF. CDR3 in DNA: TGTGCCAGCAGCCCGGACCCAAGTAGCGACGAGCAGTACTTC.

This sequence joins TRBV6-5 and TRBJ2-5, with TRBD2 matching 7 bases. The DNA end favors TRBJ2-7, so the J call may be wrong. This CDR3 contains 14 residues. CDR1 MNHEY and CDR2 SVGAGI come from the germline V gene. In nucleotides, the CDR3 is TGTGCCAGCAGCCTTAGCGGGCCACCCTACGAGCAGTACTTC. It is translated as CASSLSGPPYEQYF.

This chain joins TRBV9 and TRBJ2-3, with 13 nucleotides matching TRBD2. The V gene's germline CDR1 is SGDLS and CDR2 YYNGEE. After removal of 4 bases from V and 3 bases from J, the junction contained 5 bases not matched to a gene. The CDR3 has 16 residues. The CDR3: CASSPRTSGSTDTQYF. In DNA form, the CDR3 reads TGTGCCAGCAGCCCCCGGACTAGCGGGAGTACAGATACGCAGTATTTT.

The CDR3 protein is CASRPLGRNTEAFF. DNA for the CDR3: TGTGCCAGCAGGCCCCTGGGGCGCAACACTGAAGCTTTCTTT. The chain is built from TRBV6-5 and TRBJ1-1; D is perhaps TRBD1 (5 bases). The length of the CDR3 is 14 residues. Germline V gives CDR1 MNHEY, CDR2 SVGAGI. Between the trimmed V and J ends, which lost 6 bases and 2 bases, there was a span of 13 bases.

This sequence joins TRBV10-3 and TRBJ2-1; TRBD2 agrees at 14 bases. In germline, CDR1 is ENHRY, CDR2 SYGVKD. V gave up 4 bases and J gave up 9 bases; unmatched junction bases: 8. CDR3 length: 16 residues. In DNA, the CDR3 is TGTGCCATCAGTGTTCCGGGACTAGCGGGAGACGGTGAGCAGTTCTTC. This sequence encodes CAISVPGLAGDGEQFF.